A selection of T cell receptor beta chains follows, all from one sample in a study of blood T cell repertoires in COVID-19. The protocol was immunoSEQ multiplex PCR, while the TCRdb copy is restricted to in-frame clones and leaves out a portion. The data hold around 190,000 clones, with roughly 88% observed a single time. The sequencing sample was made of PBMCs or T cells enriched from blood (not recorded which). The receptors were sampled from a man between 35 and 55 years old with acute COVID-19. The CDR3 runs from the conserved cysteine through the conserved F or W. D genes are given only for firm matches. The listing skips clone size in some rows; elsewhere it reads once, few, many or a size class.

j_call	cdr3_length	clone_size	d_call	v_call	cdr3_aa	cdr3_nt
TRBJ1-2	15	-	TRBD1	TRBV6-5	CASIIGQGGLNGYTF	TGTGCCAGCATTATTGGACAGGGAGGTCTAAATGGCTACACCTTC
TRBJ2-7	16	once	TRBD1	TRBV5-1	CASSLVVVTGIHEQYF	TGCGCCAGCAGCTTGGTGGTAGTGACAGGGATCCACGAGCAGTACTTC
TRBJ2-1	15	-	-	TRBV5-1	CASSTLDLTYNEQFF	TGCGCCAGCAGTACGCTAGATCTTACCTACAATGAGCAGTTCTTC
TRBJ2-7	15	-	TRBD2	TRBV4-1	CASSQPGLGSYEQYF	TGCGCCAGCAGCCAACCGGGACTAGGCTCCTACGAGCAGTACTTC
TRBJ2-2	15	-	TRBD2	TRBV28	CASSELAGGAGELFF	TGTGCCAGCAGTGAACTAGCGGGAGGGGCCGGGGAGCTGTTTTTT
TRBJ2-2	15	-	TRBD2	TRBV7-9	CASSLAAGVTGELFF	TGTGCCAGCAGCTTAGCAGCGGGGGTCACCGGGGAGCTGTTTTTT
TRBJ2-2	15	few	-	TRBV25-1	CASSGRVFGTGELFF	TGTGCCAGCAGTGGCAGGGTGTTCGGCACCGGGGAGCTGTTTTTT
TRBJ1-1	13	-	TRBD1	TRBV3-1/TRBV3-2	CASSPLTGGEAFF	TGTGCCAGCAGTCCCTTGACAGGGGGAGAGGCTTTCTTT
TRBJ2-5	15	-	-	TRBV23-1	CASSQGILRGETQYF	TGCGCCAGCAGTCAAGGTATACTAAGAGGGGAGACCCAGTACTTC
TRBJ2-2	14	-	TRBD2	TRBV29-1	CSVLAGGPDGELFF	TGCAGCGTTCTAGCGGGAGGGCCGGACGGGGAGCTGTTTTTT
TRBJ2-6	19	-	-	TRBV7-8	CASSLVVLDAYSGANVLTF	TGTGCCAGCAGCTTAGTTGTTTTAGATGCTTACTCTGGGGCCAACGTCCTGACTTTC
TRBJ1-1	14	-	-	TRBV9	CASSPEGGNTEAFF	TGTGCCAGCAGCCCAGAAGGGGGGAACACTGAAGCTTTCTTT
TRBJ2-7	13	few	-	TRBV19	CASSIRQKGTLYF	TGTGCCAGTAGTATAAGACAGAAAGGCACCCTCTACTTC
TRBJ1-6	16	-	TRBD1	TRBV19	CASKREVGQGRSPLHF	TGTGCCAGTAAACGGGAGGTAGGACAGGGGCGCTCACCCCTCCACTTT
TRBJ2-3	14	-	TRBD1	TRBV5-1	CASSLGQGIDTQYF	TGCGCCAGCAGCTTGGGACAGGGGATCGATACGCAGTATTTT
TRBJ2-1	15	-	-	TRBV2	CASSVFLTGFNEQFF	TGTGCCAGCAGTGTTTTCCTGACAGGTTTCAATGAGCAGTTCTTC
TRBJ2-1	15	-	TRBD2	TRBV11-2	CASSLGAGGSNEQFF	TGTGCCAGCAGCTTAGGAGCGGGAGGGTCGAATGAGCAGTTCTTC
TRBJ2-5	14	-	TRBD2	TRBV14	CASSRLAGKETQYF	TGTGCCAGCAGCCGACTAGCGGGGAAAGAGACCCAGTACTTC
TRBJ2-3	12	-	-	TRBV5-6	CASSPSTDTQYF	TGTGCCAGCAGCCCAAGCACAGATACGCAGTATTTT
TRBJ1-2	16	-	TRBD1	TRBV18	CASSPKNRDSSYGYTF	TGTGCCAGCTCACCAAAGAATCGGGACAGCTCCTATGGCTACACCTTC
TRBJ2-1	14	-	TRBD2	TRBV7-9	CASKMTSDHNEQFF	TGTGCCAGCAAAATGACTAGCGACCACAATGAGCAGTTCTTC
TRBJ2-3	13	-	-	TRBV28	CASSSPHQDTQYF	TGTGCCAGCAGTTCCCCACACCAAGATACGCAGTATTTT
TRBJ1-2	13	-	-	TRBV24-1	CATSGPTGDGYTF	TGTGCCACCAGTGGTCCTACAGGAGATGGCTACACCTTC
TRBJ1-2	13	-	-	TRBV7-9	CATYQGNPVGYTF	TGTGCCACCTACCAGGGGAACCCTGTTGGCTACACCTTC
TRBJ2-7	18	-	TRBD2	TRBV4-1	CASSQYWGLAGVVYEQYF	TGCGCCAGCAGCCAATACTGGGGACTAGCGGGAGTCGTGTACGAGCAGTACTTC
TRBJ1-2	14	-	-	TRBV28	CASSLLQGKHGYTF	TGTGCCAGCAGTTTATTACAGGGCAAGCATGGCTACACCTTC
TRBJ1-4	15	-	TRBD1	TRBV28	CASSSPQGGNEKLFF	TGTGCCAGCAGTTCCCCTCAGGGGGGTAATGAAAAACTGTTTTTT
TRBJ2-5	14	-	TRBD2	TRBV30	CAWSASGRRETQYF	TGTGCCTGGAGCGCTAGCGGGAGGAGAGAGACCCAGTACTTC
TRBJ1-1	14	-	-	TRBV28	CASSPNREVSEAFF	TGTGCCAGCAGTCCCAACAGGGAAGTGTCTGAAGCTTTCTTT
TRBJ2-3	14	-	TRBD2	TRBV5-1	CASSLWRESDTQYF	TGCGCCAGCAGCTTGTGGCGGGAGAGCGATACGCAGTATTTT
TRBJ2-2	14	-	-	TRBV30	CAWRENRESGELFF	TGTGCCTGGAGAGAAAACAGGGAGTCCGGGGAGCTGTTTTTT
TRBJ1-2	12	-	-	TRBV28	CASSPQYYGYTF	TGTGCCAGCAGTCCCCAGTACTATGGCTACACCTTC
TRBJ2-5	13	-	-	TRBV7-2	CASSLEQQETQYF	TGTGCCAGCAGCTTAGAACAGCAAGAGACCCAGTACTTC
TRBJ2-1	14	-	TRBD1	TRBV28	CASSSDRLYNEQFF	TGTGCCAGCAGTTCGGACAGGCTCTACAATGAGCAGTTCTTC
TRBJ2-5	16	once	TRBD1	TRBV7-8	CASSTRWDRGRETQYF	TGTGCCAGCAGCACCCGTTGGGACAGGGGGCGAGAGACCCAGTACTTC
TRBJ1-2	17	-	-	TRBV7-6	CASSPGSPPTGSDGYTF	TGTGCCAGCAGCCCCGGGAGCCCTCCCACAGGATCTGATGGCTACACCTTC
TRBJ2-5	13	-	-	TRBV16	CASSQDTRGTQYF	TGTGCCAGCAGCCAAGATACAAGAGGGACCCAGTACTTC
TRBJ1-1	15	-	TRBD1	TRBV7-2	CASSLAPGGITEAFF	TGTGCCAGCAGCTTAGCTCCAGGGGGAATAACTGAAGCTTTCTTT
TRBJ1-6	15	-	-	TRBV13	CASVPARGASSPLHF	TGTGCCAGCGTCCCTGCCCGGGGGGCGAGCTCACCCCTCCACTTT
TRBJ1-6	15	-	-	TRBV28	CASSPGQLHNSPLHF	TGTGCCAGCAGTCCCGGACAACTGCATAATTCACCCCTCCACTTT
TRBJ1-1	13	-	-	TRBV29-1	CSVPYDMNTEAFF	TGCAGCGTGCCCTACGACATGAACACTGAAGCTTTCTTT
TRBJ2-2	16	-	-	TRBV6-6	CASSLTREHRGGELFF	TGTGCCAGCAGTTTAACTCGGGAGCATAGAGGAGGGGAGCTGTTTTTT
TRBJ1-2	12	-	-	TRBV29-1	CSVSGASYGYTF	TGCAGCGTTTCGGGTGCGAGCTATGGCTACACCTTC
TRBJ1-3	13	-	-	TRBV5-4	CASSFGSGNTIYF	TGTGCCAGCAGCTTCGGCTCTGGAAACACCATATATTTT
TRBJ2-1	14	-	-	TRBV5-1	CASSAGSNSNEQFF	TGCGCCAGCAGCGCCGGGAGTAATTCTAATGAGCAGTTCTTC
TRBJ1-4	12	-	-	TRBV10-3	CAIGGGIEKLFF	TGTGCCATCGGGGGGGGGATTGAAAAACTGTTTTTT
TRBJ2-7	14	-	TRBD2	TRBV2	CASSPGTSGYEQYF	TGTGCCAGCAGTCCCGGGACTAGCGGCTACGAGCAGTACTTC